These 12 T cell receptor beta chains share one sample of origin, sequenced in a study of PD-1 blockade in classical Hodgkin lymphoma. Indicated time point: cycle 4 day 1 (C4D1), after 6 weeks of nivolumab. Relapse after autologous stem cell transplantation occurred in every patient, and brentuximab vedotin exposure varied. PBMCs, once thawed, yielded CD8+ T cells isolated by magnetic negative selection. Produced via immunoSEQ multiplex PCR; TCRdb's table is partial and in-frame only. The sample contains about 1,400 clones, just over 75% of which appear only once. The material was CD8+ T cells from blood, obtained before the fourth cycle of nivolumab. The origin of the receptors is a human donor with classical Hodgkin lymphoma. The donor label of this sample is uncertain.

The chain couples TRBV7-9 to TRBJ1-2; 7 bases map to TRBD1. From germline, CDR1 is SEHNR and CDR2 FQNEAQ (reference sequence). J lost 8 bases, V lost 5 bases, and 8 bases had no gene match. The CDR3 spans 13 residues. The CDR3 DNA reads TGTGCCAGCAGCGCCAACAGGGGTAGCGGCTACACCTTC. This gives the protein CASSANRGSGYTF. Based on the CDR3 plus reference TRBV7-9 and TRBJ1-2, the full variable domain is DTGVSQNPRHKITKRGQNVTFRCDPISEHNRLYWYRQTLGQGPEFLTYFQNEAQLEKSRLLSDRFSAERPKGSFSTLEIQRTEQGDSAMYLCASSANRGSGYTFGSGTRLTVV.

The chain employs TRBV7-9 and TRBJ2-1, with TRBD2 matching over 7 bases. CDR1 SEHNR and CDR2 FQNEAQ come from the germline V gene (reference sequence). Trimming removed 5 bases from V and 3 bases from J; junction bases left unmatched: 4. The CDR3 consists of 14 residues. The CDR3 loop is CASSPSGIYNEQFF. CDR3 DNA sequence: TGTGCCAGCAGCCCCAGCGGGATCTACAATGAGCAGTTCTTC. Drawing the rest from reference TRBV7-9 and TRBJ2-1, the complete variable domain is DTGVSQNPRHKITKRGQNVTFRCDPISEHNRLYWYRQTLGQGPEFLTYFQNEAQLEKSRLLSDRFSAERPKGSFSTLEIQRTEQGDSAMYLCASSPSGIYNEQFFGPGTRLTVL.

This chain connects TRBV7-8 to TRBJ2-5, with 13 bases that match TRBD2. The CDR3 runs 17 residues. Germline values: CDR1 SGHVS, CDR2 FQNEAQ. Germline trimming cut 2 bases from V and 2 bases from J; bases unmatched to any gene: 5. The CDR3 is CASSLRLAGGSQETQYF. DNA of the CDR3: TGTGCCAGCAGCTTAAGACTAGCGGGAGGATCACAAGAGACCCAGTACTTC.

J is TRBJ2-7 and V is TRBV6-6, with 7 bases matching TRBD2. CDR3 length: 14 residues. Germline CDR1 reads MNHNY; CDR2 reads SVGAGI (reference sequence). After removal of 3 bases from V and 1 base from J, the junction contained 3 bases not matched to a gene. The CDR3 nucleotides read TGTGCCAGCAGTTATGGACTAGATTCCTACGAGCAGTACTTC. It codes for CASSYGLDSYEQYF.

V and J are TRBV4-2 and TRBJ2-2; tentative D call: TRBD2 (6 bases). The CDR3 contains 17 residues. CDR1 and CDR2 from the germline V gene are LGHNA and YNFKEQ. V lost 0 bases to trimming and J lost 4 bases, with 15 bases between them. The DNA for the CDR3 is TGTGCCAGCAGCCAAGATCTGAAGGGAGGTCGCACCGGGGAGCTGTTTTTT. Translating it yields CASSQDLKGGRTGELFF.

The CDR3 is CASRASGRNEQFF. CDR3 sequence (DNA): TGTGCCAGCAGGGCTAGCGGGAGGAATGAGCAGTTCTTC. The rearrangement uses TRBV7-9 and TRBJ2-1, with 11 bases lining up with TRBD2. This CDR3 comprises 13 residues. Germline V gene lookup returns CDR1 SEHNR and CDR2 FQNEAQ (reference sequence). The V gene end was trimmed by 6 bases and the J gene end by 7 bases; junction bases not matched to a gene: 2.

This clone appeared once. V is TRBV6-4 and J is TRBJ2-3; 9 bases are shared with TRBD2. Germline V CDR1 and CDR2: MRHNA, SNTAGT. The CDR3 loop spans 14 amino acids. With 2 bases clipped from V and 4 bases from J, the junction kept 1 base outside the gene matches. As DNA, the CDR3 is TGTGCCAGCAGTGACAGCGGGGGGCCAGATACGCAGTATTTT. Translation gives CASSDSGGPDTQYF.

The CDR3 protein is CASSVWPTGVNYGYTF. The CDR3 DNA sequence: TGTGCCAGCAGCGTATGGCCGACAGGGGTTAACTATGGCTACACCTTC. The chain links TRBV9 to TRBJ1-2; 8 bases fit TRBD1. The germline CDR1 and CDR2 sequences are SGDLS and YYNGEE. V shed 1 base, J shed 1 base, and the junction held 6 bases outside the gene matches. The CDR3 sequence is 16 residues long.

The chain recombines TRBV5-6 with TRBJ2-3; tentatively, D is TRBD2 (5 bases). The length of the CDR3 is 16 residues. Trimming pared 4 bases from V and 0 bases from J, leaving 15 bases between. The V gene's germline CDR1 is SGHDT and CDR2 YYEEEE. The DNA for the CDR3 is TGTGCCAGCAGCCTGGACTTCTATGGGAGCACAGATACGCAGTATTTT. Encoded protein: CASSLDFYGSTDTQYF. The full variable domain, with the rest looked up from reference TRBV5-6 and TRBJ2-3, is DAGVTQSPTHLIKTRGQQVTLRCSPKSGHDTVSWYQQALGQGPQFIFQYYEEEERQRGNFPDRFSGHQFPNYSSELNVNALLLGDSALYLCASSLDFYGSTDTQYFGPGTRLTVL.

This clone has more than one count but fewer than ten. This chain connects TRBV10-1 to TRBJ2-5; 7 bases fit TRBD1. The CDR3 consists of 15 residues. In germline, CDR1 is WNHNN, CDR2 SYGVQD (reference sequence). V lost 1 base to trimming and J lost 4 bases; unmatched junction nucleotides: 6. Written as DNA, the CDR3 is TGCGCCAGCAGTGAGTGGGTAGGGGGCGCAGAGACCCAGTACTTC. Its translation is CASSEWVGGAETQYF.

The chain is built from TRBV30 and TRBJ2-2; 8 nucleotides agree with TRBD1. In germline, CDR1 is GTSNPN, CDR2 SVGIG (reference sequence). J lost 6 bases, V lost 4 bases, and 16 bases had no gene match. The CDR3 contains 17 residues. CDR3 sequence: CAWMGGQELYLPGELFF. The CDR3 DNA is TGTGCCTGGATGGGGGGACAGGAATTATATTTGCCCGGGGAGCTGTTTTTT.

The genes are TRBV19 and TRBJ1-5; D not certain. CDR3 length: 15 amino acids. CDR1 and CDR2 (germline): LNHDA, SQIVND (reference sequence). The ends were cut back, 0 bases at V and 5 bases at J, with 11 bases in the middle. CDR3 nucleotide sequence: TGTGCCAGTAGTATAGATGGAGGTCCCTATCAGCCCCAGCATTTT. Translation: CASSIDGGPYQPQHF. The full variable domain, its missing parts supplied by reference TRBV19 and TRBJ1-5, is DGGITQSPKYLFRKEGQNVTLSCEQNLNHDAMYWYRQDPGQGLRLIYYSQIVNDFQKGDIAEGYSVSREKKESFPLTVTSAQKNPTAFYLCASSIDGGPYQPQHFGDGTRLSIL.